A single sample is the source of the 9 T cell receptor beta chains below, sequenced in a study of cytomegalovirus exposure and HLA in healthy donors. Primers included in the PCR were 60 Vbeta and 13 Jbeta primers. Generated by immunoSEQ multiplex PCR, the TCRdb table keeps only in-frame clones and is missing some. Altogether 210,000 or so clones are present, less than 80% being singletons, with the ten largest covering around 0.2%. Specimen: PBMCs. The receptors shown here come from a girl aged 2 to 9 in good health and CMV-seronegative.

The chain combines TRBV7-9 with TRBJ1-2; the match to TRBD1 covers 8 bases. Trimming removed 5 bases from V and 6 bases from J; junction bases left unmatched: 17. Germline loops: CDR1 SEHNR, CDR2 FQNEAQ (reference sequence). CDR3 length equals 17 residues. The CDR3 bases are TGTGCCAGCAGCGGTATCGGGACAGGCCAGGGTCTTCATGGCTACACCTTC. It specifies CASSGIGTGQGLHGYTF.

The chain carries TRBV6-1 and TRBJ2-7; 9 bases line up with TRBD1. Unmatched junction bases numbered 3, after V lost 5 bases and J lost 1 base. Germline values: CDR1 MNHNS, CDR2 SASEGT. The CDR3 spans 14 residues. The CDR3 reads CASSKGQGSYEQYF. Here the CDR3 DNA reads TGTGCCAGCAGTAAGGGACAGGGATCCTACGAGCAGTACTTC.

The rearrangement links TRBV9 to TRBJ2-7; D not certain. CDR1 and CDR2 (germline): SGDLS, YYNGEE. Trimming removed 4 bases at V and 0 bases at J, with 17 bases between. The CDR3 length is 16 residues. CDR3 in amino acids: CASSPNNNPYSYEQYF. CDR3 coding DNA: TGTGCCAGCAGCCCAAACAATAACCCTTACTCCTACGAGCAGTACTTC.

Remarks on this clone: Different DNA sequences within this sample yield the same CDR3. The V gene is TRBV2, the J gene TRBJ2-7; 10 nucleotides match TRBD1. Germline CDR1 is SNHLY and CDR2 is FYNNEI. After removal of 3 bases from V and 4 bases from J, the junction contained 3 bases not matched to a gene. The CDR3 sequence is 14 residues long. In DNA form, the CDR3 reads TGTGCCAGCAGTGAGGGACAGGGGAGGTACGAGCAGTACTTC. Protein product: CASSEGQGRYEQYF.

The chain employs TRBV6-6 and TRBJ2-3; 10 bases agree with TRBD2. Per germline, CDR1 MNHNY and CDR2 SVGAGI (reference sequence). V trimming: 7 bases; J trimming: 6 bases; junction bases outside the gene matches: 4. The CDR3 is made up of 13 amino acids. For the CDR3, the DNA is TGTGCCAGCATACCTAGCGGGGGCGATACGCAGTATTTT. It is translated as CASIPSGGDTQYF.

The chain uses TRBV19 and TRBJ1-1, with TRBD1 as a possible D gene (5 bases). Trimming removed 4 bases at V and 4 bases at J, with 13 bases between. Per germline, CDR1 LNHDA and CDR2 SQIVND (reference sequence). This CDR3 contains 14 residues. This CDR3 reads CASSTTASRTEAFF. In DNA, the CDR3 is TGTGCCAGTAGTACGACAGCTTCGCGCACTGAAGCTTTCTTT.

The chain uses TRBV12-5 and TRBJ2-1; D might be TRBD1 (5 bases). Trimming took 1 base from V and 7 from J, leaving 14 bases between them. Germline V CDR1 and CDR2: LGHNT, FRNRAP. The CDR3 runs to 15 residues. CDR3: CASGLAQGSLNEQFF. The DNA for the CDR3 is TGTGCTAGTGGTTTGGCCCAGGGCTCCCTTAATGAGCAGTTCTTC.

The chain has TRBV2 and TRBJ2-2; D may be TRBD1 (6 bases). The CDR3 has 15 amino acids. Trimming took off 4 bases at V and 4 bases at J, with 13 bases between the two ends. Germline loops: CDR1 SNHLY, CDR2 FYNNEI. As DNA, the CDR3 is TGTGCCAGCAGTGTTACAGGGTCGGGCACCGGGGAGCTGTTTTTT. This encodes CASSVTGSGTGELFF.

V gene TRBV2 combines with J gene TRBJ2-3; 9 bases are shared with TRBD1. CDR3 size: 16 residues. After removal of 1 base from V and 2 bases from J, the junction contained 4 bases not matched to a gene. Germline lookup yields CDR1 SNHLY and CDR2 FYNNEI. This CDR3 reads CASSEGRDRATDTQYF. In DNA, the CDR3 is TGTGCCAGCAGTGAAGGCCGGGACAGGGCCACAGATACGCAGTATTTT. The whole variable domain, remainder taken from reference TRBV2 and TRBJ2-3, is EPEVTQTPSHQVTQMGQEVILRCVPISNHLYFYWYRQILGQKVEFLVSFYNNEISEKSEIFDDQFSVERPDGSNFTLKIRSTKLEDSAMYFCASSEGRDRATDTQYFGPGTRLTVL.